These 5 T cell receptor beta chains were sequenced from one sample in a study of shared clonotypes between healthy human individuals. Data came from immunoSEQ multiplex PCR; TCRdb stores just in-frame clones and leaves some out. The sample has fewer than 600,000 clones, approximately 80% seen once; the top ten hold around 11%. Sequencing was carried out using PBMCs. Receptor source: a woman in her thirties or forties in good health. Some clones in this sample may be carry-over from other donors' samples.

V gene TRBV27 combines with J gene TRBJ2-7; D uncertain. CDR1 and CDR2 from the germline V gene are MNHEY and SMNVEV (reference sequence). Trimming pared 3 bases from V and 2 bases from J, leaving 14 bases between. The CDR3 spans 15 residues. CDR3 DNA: TGTGCCAGCAGTTTGAGGAGAGCCGACACCTACGAGCAGTACTTC. Translation gives CASSLRRADTYEQYF.

The chain has TRBV7-8 and TRBJ2-7, with 8 bases that match TRBD1. With 4 bases clipped from V and 4 bases from J, the junction kept 12 bases outside the gene matches. Germline CDR1 reads SGHVS; CDR2 reads FQNEAQ. CDR3 length equals 16 residues. CDR3 nucleotide sequence: TGTGCCAGCAGCTCCCAGTTGGACAGGGCAGGTTACGAGCAGTACTTC. This sequence encodes CASSSQLDRAGYEQYF. The variable domain in full, completed from reference TRBV7-8 and TRBJ2-7, reads GAGVSQSPRYKVAKRGQDVALRCDPISGHVSLFWYQQALGQGPEFLTYFQNEAQLDKSGLPSDRFFAERPEGSVSTLKIQRTQQEDSAVYLCASSSQLDRAGYEQYFGPGTRLTVT.

This rearrangement joins TRBV19 to TRBJ2-1; 9 bases are a match to TRBD2. Losses at the gene ends were 4 bases for V and 8 bases for J; bases not matched to a gene: 6. The CDR3 spans 14 residues. Per the germline V gene, CDR1 is LNHDA and CDR2 is SQIVND (reference sequence). The CDR3 reads CASSTPGLADEQFF. DNA for the CDR3: TGTGCCAGTAGTACCCCGGGACTAGCCGATGAGCAGTTCTTC.

The chain employs TRBV19 and TRBJ2-7, with TRBD1 as a possible D gene (6 bases). V lost 1 base, J lost 4 bases, and 11 bases lay in between. Germline V lookup: CDR1 LNHDA, CDR2 SQIVND (reference sequence). The CDR3 covers 14 residues. For the CDR3, the DNA is TGTGCCAGTAGTATAGGAGAGACAGGATACGAGCAGTACTTC. Translated, it gives CASSIGETGYEQYF.

Notes on this clone: This could be a read error, since a much larger clone is one nucleotide away. The gene calls are TRBV19 and TRBJ2-2, with 7 positions matching TRBD2. Germline V CDR1 and CDR2: LNHDA, SQIVND (reference sequence). This CDR3 is 15 amino acids long. V lost 6 bases, J lost 3 bases, and 7 bases stayed unmatched. CDR3 protein: CASRIGGGDTGELFF. DNA of the CDR3: TGTGCCAGTAGGATCGGTGGGGGGGACACCGGGGAGCTGTTTTTT.